The clone carrying this TCR beta chain was counted between two and nine times. Sequenced by immunoSEQ multiplex PCR; TCRdb stores in-frame clones only, minus some. The sample has 9,700 or so clones; roughly three quarters are singletons. Germline values: CDR1 SGHTA, CDR2 FQGTGA. V gave up 5 bases and J gave up 8 bases; unmatched junction bases: 4. This CDR3 has 12 amino acids. The record originates from a study of blood T cell repertoires in COVID-19. The rearrangement joins TRBV7-3 to TRBJ2-3, with 7 bases identical to TRBD1. This receptor was identified in a man aged 55 to 70 with active COVID-19. Material for sequencing was peripheral blood. Here the CDR3 reads CASSKDRVTQYF. The CDR3 DNA reads TGTGCCAGCAGCAAAGACAGGGTTACGCAGTATTTT.